One T cell receptor beta chain is described in this entry. No antigen is known for it. Generated by immunoSEQ multiplex PCR, the TCRdb table keeps only in-frame clones and is missing some. The sample carries 160,000 or so clones, about 89% recorded once. The CDR3 runs to 15 residues. In germline, CDR1 is SGHVS, CDR2 FNYEAQ. Trimming removed 4 bases from V and 4 bases from J, with 15 bases in between. The record originates from a study of cytomegalovirus exposure and HLA in healthy donors. In the study overall: The use of the same platform for the 110 or so validation repertoires and the roughly 730 first-cohort repertoires was reported by a later analysis.

Whole-study results and caveats: Most TCR sequences were uncommon, yet certain public TCRs appeared in many donors. Researchers counted around 150 TCR beta chains as cytomegalovirus-associated. Subsequent analysis found a tendency for first-cohort TCR clusters to co-occur within the 120 validation repertoires.

V gene TRBV7-6 combines with J gene TRBJ2-3; possibly TRBD2 for D (5 bases). This TCR was recovered from a man younger than 30 in good health and CMV-seropositive. Material: PBMCs. In DNA form, the CDR3 reads TGTGCCAGCAGCTCCCGACTAAACCTCCCAGATACGCAGTATTTT. It is translated as CASSSRLNLPDTQYF.